Below are 21 T cell receptor beta chains sequenced from a single sample in a study of cytomegalovirus exposure and HLA in healthy donors. The PCR contained 60 Vbeta and 13 Jbeta primers. Repertoires were generated with immunoSEQ multiplex PCR, while TCRdb's copy carries only in-frame clones and drops some. The data hold approximately 150,000 clones, with around 80% observed a single time. Source material: PBMCs. The receptor source for this set is a woman aged 18-29 years in good health and CMV-seronegative.

This rearrangement joins TRBV27 to TRBJ1-1; D unclear. The V end lost 8 bases, the J end lost 2 bases, and 6 bases lay between the germline ends. Germline CDR1 MNHEY, CDR2 SMNVEV (reference sequence). This CDR3 has 11 residues. The CDR3 loop is CASLRNTEAFF. The CDR3 bases are TGTGCCAGCCTTAGAAACACTGAAGCTTTCTTT.

The chain combines TRBV4-2 with TRBJ1-2; 7 bases line up with TRBD1. Germline V CDR1 and CDR2: LGHNA, YNFKEQ. The CDR3 sequence is 15 residues long. Losses at the gene ends were 0 bases for V and 4 bases for J; bases not matched to a gene: 5. CDR3 DNA sequence: TGTGCCAGCAGCCAAGAGGGTGGGACAGTCTATGGCTACACCTTC. Its translation: CASSQEGGTVYGYTF.

This sequence joins TRBV5-6 and TRBJ1-1; weak D call: TRBD1 (6 bases). Trimming stripped 4 bases from V and 10 bases from J, with 17 bases between. Germline assignment: CDR1 SGHDT and CDR2 YYEEEE. The CDR3 has 13 residues. The CDR3 loop reads CASSQGQSGRAFF. The CDR3, as DNA: TGTGCCAGCAGCCAAGGACAGTCGGGCCGAGCTTTCTTT.

The chain carries TRBV18 and TRBJ1-1; a weak D match, TRBD1 (6 bases). The V gene lost 3 bases and the J gene lost 2 bases, with 22 bases spanning the gap. This CDR3 is 18 amino acids long. Germline-derived CDR1 and CDR2 are KGHSH and LQKENI. The CDR3 DNA sequence: TGTGCCAGCTCACCGAAATCGAGATACAGGGACACAAACACTGAAGCTTTCTTT. Amino acids: CASSPKSRYRDTNTEAFF.

The chain links TRBV9 to TRBJ2-7, with TRBD2 identical over 9 bases. The J segment lost 0 bases and the V segment lost 4 bases, leaving 8 bases of the junction unmatched. CDR3 size: 16 residues. CDR1 and CDR2 from the germline V gene are SGDLS and YYNGEE. The CDR3 region is CASSPRGGRASYEQYF. The CDR3 DNA reads as TGTGCCAGCAGCCCCCGGGGCGGGAGGGCCTCCTACGAGCAGTACTTC.

The chain recombines TRBV7-2 with TRBJ2-3; 13 bases agree with TRBD2. V trimming: 5 bases; J trimming: 2 bases; junction bases outside the gene matches: 7. Looked up from germline, CDR1 is SGHTA and CDR2 is FQGNSA. The CDR3 sequence is 17 residues long. This chain's CDR3 is CASSPRLAGGFTDTQYF. The CDR3 DNA is TGTGCCAGCAGCCCGCGACTAGCGGGAGGTTTCACAGATACGCAGTATTTT.

Worth noting for this clone: The same CDR3 arises from other DNA sequences in this sample as well. The chain uses TRBV5-1 and TRBJ2-3; no reliable D call. The germline gives CDR1 SGHRS, CDR2 YFSETQ. Trimming removed 3 bases from V and 6 bases from J, with 5 bases in between. CDR3 size: 11 residues. The CDR3 nucleotides are TGCGCCAGCAGCTCGGTGGATACGCAGTATTTT. Its protein is CASSSVDTQYF.

The V call is TRBV9, the J call TRBJ2-5; D perhaps matches TRBD2 (6 bases). The CDR3 runs to 14 residues. V lost 4 bases, J lost 4 bases, and 14 bases lay in between. Germline V gene sequence: CDR1 SGDLS, CDR2 YYNGEE. The CDR3, as DNA: TGTGCCAGCAGCCCGGGGACTCCCCCAGAGACCCAGTACTTC. It encodes CASSPGTPPETQYF.

CDR3 region: CASSQPGGEAAFF. The CDR3 DNA reads as TGTGCCAGCAGTCAACCCGGGGGGGAAGCAGCTTTCTTT. V usage is TRBV7-2 and J usage is TRBJ1-1; D possibly corresponds to TRBD1 (5 bases). Deletions cut 6 bases from V and 10 bases from J, with 18 bases between. Germline V gives CDR1 SGHTA, CDR2 FQGNSA. The length of the CDR3 is 13 residues.

The chain combines TRBV7-2 with TRBJ2-3; maybe TRBD2 (5 bases). The V end was cut by 5 bases, the J end by 10 bases, with 10 bases between. This CDR3 is built from 11 residues. The germline V gene has CDR1 SGHTA and CDR2 FQGNSA. CDR3 residues: CASSPSLAQYF. CDR3 DNA: TGTGCCAGCAGCCCTAGCTTGGCGCAGTATTTT.

This sequence joins TRBV30 and TRBJ1-4, with TRBD1 as a possible D gene (5 bases). This CDR3 region has 13 residues. V lost 1 base to trimming and J lost 2 bases, with 5 bases between them. Germline V CDR1 and CDR2: GTSNPN, SVGIG (reference sequence). CDR3 DNA sequence: TGTGCCTGGAGTGAGGGGACTAATGAAAAACTGTTTTTT. It yields the protein CAWSEGTNEKLFF.

The chain recombines TRBV4-1 with TRBJ2-5; 9 bases match TRBD2. Germline V gene sequence: CDR1 MGHRA, CDR2 YSYEKL. The J segment lost 4 bases and the V segment lost 2 bases, leaving 2 bases of the junction unmatched. This CDR3 spans 14 amino acids. Here the CDR3 reads CASSQLAGTETQYF. As DNA, the CDR3 is TGCGCCAGCAGCCAACTAGCGGGAACAGAGACCCAGTACTTC.

In regard to this clone: At one end, the junction sequence differs from germline, possibly due to a read error. Other nucleotide sequences in the sample specify the same CDR3. CDR3 in amino acids: CASSGGGDRNTEAFF. Written as DNA, the CDR3 is TGTGCCAGCAGTGGAGGGGGGGATCGGAACACTGAAGCTTTCTTC. The chain uses TRBV6-1 and TRBJ1-1, with D tentatively TRBD1 (6 bases). This CDR3 contains 15 residues. CDR1 and CDR2 from the germline V gene are MNHNS and SASEGT.

The chain uses TRBV6-5 and TRBJ2-5; no clear D gene. V was cut by 5 bases and J by 1 base, with 8 bases left in between. The CDR3 is 13 residues long. Germline lookup yields CDR1 MNHEY and CDR2 SVGAGI. In DNA, the CDR3 is TGTGCCAGCAGTGAAAACAGCCAAGAGACCCAGTACTTC. Amino acid sequence: CASSENSQETQYF.

The rearrangement joins TRBV27 to TRBJ2-7; D not resolved. The CDR3 sequence is 15 residues long. Per the germline V gene, CDR1 is MNHEY and CDR2 is SMNVEV (reference sequence). The V end lost 5 bases, the J end lost 6 bases, and 20 bases lay between the germline ends. CDR3 sequence (DNA): TGTGCCAGCAGTCTTCCAGGTCGACACCTCTCCGAGCAGTACTTC. Its protein is CASSLPGRHLSEQYF.

This sequence joins TRBV6-1 and TRBJ1-5; D may be TRBD1 (5 bases). Deletions cut 2 bases from V and 0 bases from J, with 11 bases between. The CDR3 length is 16 residues. Per the germline V gene, CDR1 is MNHNS and CDR2 is SASEGT. In nucleotides, the CDR3 is TGTGCCAGCAGTGAACCACAGGTTTATAGCAATCAGCCCCAGCATTTT. Protein product: CASSEPQVYSNQPQHF.

V and J are TRBV28 and TRBJ2-5; 7 nucleotides agree with TRBD2. Unmatched junction bases numbered 4, after V lost 6 bases and J lost 0 bases. Germline CDR1 reads MDHEN; CDR2 reads SYDVKM. There are 14 residues in the CDR3. The CDR3 bases are TGTGCCAGCAGCCCAGGGACTAACCAAGAGACCCAGTACTTC. Translating gives CASSPGTNQETQYF. The whole variable domain, filled in from reference TRBV28 and TRBJ2-5, reads DVKVTQSSRYLVKRTGEKVFLECVQDMDHENMFWYRQDPGLGLRLIYFSYDVKMKEKGDIPEGYSVSREKKERFSLILESASTNQTSMYLCASSPGTNQETQYFGPGTRLLVL.

This clone was picked up one time. This chain links TRBV29-1 with TRBJ2-1; 16 bases match TRBD2. V dropped 6 bases and J dropped 12; count of bases not matched to a gene: 8. The CDR3 consists of 14 residues. The germline CDR1 and CDR2 sequences are SQVTM and ANQGSEA. CDR3 sequence reads: CSVGGTSGRAGQFF. As DNA, the CDR3 is TGCAGCGTGGGGGGGACTAGCGGGAGGGCGGGGCAGTTCTTC.

This clone was observed a single time. This sequence joins TRBV25-1 and TRBJ1-1; 7 bases are shared with TRBD1. The germline V gene encodes CDR1 MGHDK and CDR2 SYGVNS. The CDR3 sequence is 15 residues long. Unmatched junction bases numbered 9, after V lost 4 bases and J lost 4 bases. The CDR3 protein is CASSAGQNEVTEAFF. The DNA of the CDR3 is TGTGCCAGCAGTGCGGGACAGAACGAGGTCACTGAAGCTTTCTTT.

The rearrangement joins TRBV27 to TRBJ2-5; D is unresolved. This CDR3 region has 13 residues. V lost 2 bases, J lost 5 bases, and 9 bases lay in between. CDR1 and CDR2 from the germline V gene are MNHEY and SMNVEV (reference sequence). CDR3 in DNA: TGTGCCAGCAGTTTAGCGGTTATGGAGACCCAGTACTTC. As protein: CASSLAVMETQYF.

V and J are TRBV5-6 and TRBJ2-1; 10 bases are a match to TRBD2. Germline-derived CDR1 and CDR2 are SGHDT and YYEEEE. The CDR3 loop spans 16 amino acids. After removal of 5 bases from V and 7 bases from J, the junction contained 12 bases not matched to a gene. The CDR3 region is CASSPGTSAFGNEQFF. As DNA, the CDR3 is TGTGCCAGCAGTCCCGGGACTAGCGCGTTCGGAAATGAGCAGTTCTTC.